These 25 T cell receptor beta chains share one sample of origin, sequenced in a study of T cells of healthy individuals. TCRdb recomputed calls from the 5' RACE reads with MiXCR, one row per CDR3 protein. The sample records around 98,000 distinct CDR3 sequences, roughly a sixth being singletons. These receptors came from a human donor in good health.

This clonotype was found a few times. V gene TRBV10-3 combines with J gene TRBJ1-2, with D tentatively TRBD1 (5 bases). V was clipped by 6 bases and J by 6 bases, with 11 bases between them. The germline gives CDR1 ENHRY, CDR2 SYGVKD. The CDR3 length is 12 residues. Here the CDR3 reads CAIRSWGDGYTF. DNA of the CDR3: TGTGCCATCAGGAGCTGGGGGGATGGCTACACCTTC.

Many counts were recorded for this clonotype. This chain joins TRBV28 and TRBJ1-5; 12 nucleotides agree with TRBD1. The junction had 5 bases not matched to a gene; V was cut back by 6 bases and J by 2 bases. CDR1 is MDHEN, CDR2 SYDVKM, per germline. The CDR3 has 16 residues. The CDR3 reads CASRGQGAVGNQPQHF. CDR3 coding DNA: TGTGCCAGCAGGGGACAGGGGGCGGTGGGCAATCAGCCCCAGCATTTT.

V is TRBV6-2 or TRBV6-3 and J is TRBJ2-7; D call uncertain. Germline CDR1 reads MNHEY; CDR2 reads SVGEGT. V was clipped by 0 bases and J by 2 bases, with 11 bases between them. This CDR3 contains 15 residues. For the CDR3, the DNA is TGTGCCAGCAGTTACTCGACGACCGAAGCCTACGAGCAGTACTTC. This sequence encodes CASSYSTTEAYEQYF.

This clonotype came up a few times. The chain is built from TRBV7-9 and TRBJ1-1; D might be TRBD1 (6 bases). The CDR3 contains 12 residues. The germline CDR1 and CDR2 sequences are SEHNR and FQNEAQ (reference sequence). V gave up 1 base and J gave up 9 bases, with 9 bases separating them. The CDR3, as DNA: TGTGCCAGCAGCTTAGTCCAGGGGAAAGCTTTCTTT. Its protein product is CASSLVQGKAFF.

This chain connects TRBV2 to TRBJ2-1; no definite D call. This CDR3 has 15 residues. V lost 1 base to trimming and J lost 0 bases, with 7 bases between them. CDR1 is SNHLY and CDR2 is FYNNEI in the germline V gene. The DNA of the CDR3 is TGTGCCAGCAGTGAAGAGCACCGCTCCTACAATGAGCAGTTCTTC. Protein: CASSEEHRSYNEQFF.

Only a few counts were recorded for this clonotype. The rearrangement joins TRBV24-1 to TRBJ2-1; a weak D match, TRBD2 (5 bases). The germline V gene has CDR1 KGHDR and CDR2 SFDVKD. Trimming pared 3 bases from V and 0 bases from J, leaving 14 bases between. The CDR3 has 17 residues. Written as DNA, the CDR3 is TGTGCCACCAGTGATCAACGGAGGACGAGCTCCTACAATGAGCAGTTCTTC. This translates into CATSDQRRTSSYNEQFF.

The rearrangement joins TRBV6-2 or TRBV6-3 to TRBJ1-5; D uncertain. The V gene's germline CDR1 is MNHEY and CDR2 SVGEGT. The CDR3 has 15 residues. V shed 3 bases and J shed 2 bases, with 11 bases lying between them. Written as DNA, the CDR3 is TGTGCCAGCAGTTATGTGGAATTCGGCAATCAGCCCCAGCATTTT. This sequence encodes CASSYVEFGNQPQHF.

The rearrangement links TRBV19 to TRBJ1-6, with a weak D call TRBD1 (6 bases). The CDR3 length is 13 residues. The germline CDR1 and CDR2 sequences are LNHDA and SQIVND (reference sequence). Trimming cost V 7 bases and J 14 bases, with 18 bases left between them. The CDR3 is CASMDIRGGALHF. In nucleotides, the CDR3 is TGTGCCAGTATGGACATCCGAGGGGGAGCCCTCCACTTT.

V gene TRBV7-9 combines with J gene TRBJ2-7; perhaps TRBD1 as D (5 bases). Trimming removed 3 bases at V and 3 bases at J, with 12 bases between. Germline V CDR1 and CDR2: SEHNR, FQNEAQ (reference sequence). This CDR3 is built from 14 residues. The CDR3, as DNA: TGTGCCAGCAGCTTCCAGGGTGGGCTCTACGAGCAGTACTTC. It translates to CASSFQGGLYEQYF.

The gene calls are TRBV21-1 and TRBJ1-1. TRBV21-1 is a pseudogene. The CDR3 extends over 15 amino acids. The CDR3 is CASSKEDGVNTEAFF. The CDR3 DNA sequence: TGTGCCAGCAGCAAAGAGGACGGTGTGAACACTGAAGCTTTCTTT.

This clonotype was counted many times. V usage is TRBV5-1 and J usage is TRBJ2-1, with TRBD2 identical over 7 bases. CDR1 is SGHRS, CDR2 YFSETQ, per germline. The CDR3 contains 12 residues. V lost 2 bases to trimming and J lost 9 bases; unmatched junction nucleotides: 2. This CDR3 is CASSFRLAEQFF. The CDR3 DNA reads TGCGCCAGCAGCTTTAGACTAGCTGAGCAGTTCTTC.

The table lists this clonotype with a few counts. The chain uses TRBV29-1 and TRBJ2-2; 7 bases line up with TRBD2. Trimming at V came to 2 bases and at J to 6 bases, leaving 6 bases not matched to a gene. The CDR3 spans 14 residues. CDR1 is SQVTM, CDR2 ANQGSEA, per germline. The CDR3 sequence is CSVEPDSGAGELFF. The CDR3 nucleotides read TGCAGCGTTGAACCTGACAGCGGGGCCGGGGAGCTGTTTTTT.

CDR3 residues: CATSSPVAGGFMGSPDTQYF. The CDR3 DNA reads as TGTGCCACCAGCAGCCCGGTAGCGGGAGGGTTCATGGGGTCCCCAGATACGCAGTATTTT. The rearrangement uses TRBV15 and TRBJ2-3; 11 nucleotides match TRBD2. Germline lookup yields CDR1 LNHNV and CDR2 YYDKDF (reference sequence). The CDR3 spans 20 residues. Germline trimming cut 3 bases from V and 4 bases from J; bases unmatched to any gene: 18.

The genes are TRBV29-1 and TRBJ1-2, with 7 bases identical to TRBD1. There are 11 residues in the CDR3. CDR1 and CDR2 from the germline V gene are SQVTM and ANQGSEA. The junction had 2 bases not matched to a gene; V was cut back by 7 bases and J by 3 bases. The CDR3 sequence is CSAGQDYGYTF. In DNA, the CDR3 is TGCAGCGCAGGACAGGACTATGGCTACACCTTC.

The genes are TRBV6-6 and TRBJ1-1; D uncertain. The CDR3 runs to 15 residues. Germline V gene data show CDR1 as MNHNY and CDR2 as SVGAGI (reference sequence). V was cut by 5 bases and J by 5 bases, with 18 bases left in between. CDR3 DNA sequence: TGTGCCAGCAGTGTAACGGTTACAGTTGGAACTGAAGCTTTCTTT. It codes for CASSVTVTVGTEAFF.

This clonotype has just a few counts. This chain links TRBV4-3 with TRBJ2-5, with a weak D call TRBD1 (7 bases). The CDR3 has 15 amino acids. Trimming left V 0 bases short and J 4 bases short, with 12 bases between. Germline CDR1 and CDR2: LGHNA and YSLEER. The CDR3 protein is CASSQETGRRETQYF. CDR3 coding DNA: TGCGCCAGCAGCCAAGAGACAGGGAGGAGAGAGACCCAGTACTTC.

V and J are TRBV2 and TRBJ1-4; 9 bases match TRBD1. Germline CDR1 is SNHLY and CDR2 is FYNNEI. The V segment lost 3 bases and the J segment 7 bases; nucleotides outside the gene matches: 3. The length of the CDR3 is 14 residues. CDR3 sequence reads: CASSDPGQGEKLFF. For the CDR3, the DNA is TGTGCCAGCAGTGATCCGGGACAGGGTGAAAAACTGTTTTTT.

This chain joins TRBV4-1 and TRBJ2-2, with 11 bases that match TRBD2. CDR3 length: 16 amino acids. From germline, CDR1 is MGHRA and CDR2 YSYEKL. V shed 2 bases and J 4 bases; nucleotides not matched to a gene: 3. The CDR3 bases are TGCGCCAGCAGCCAAACTAGCGGGGGTTCCACCGGGGAGCTGTTTTTT. As protein: CASSQTSGGSTGELFF.

The CDR3 DNA reads TGCGCCAGCAGCATTAGAGGGCCAAGGGGGGAGCTGTTTTTT. Translated: CASSIRGPRGELFF. The chain combines TRBV4-3 with TRBJ2-2, with D possibly matching TRBD2 (5 bases). The CDR3 length is 14 residues. Germline loops: CDR1 LGHNA, CDR2 YSLEER. V shed 5 bases and J shed 8 bases, with 15 bases lying between them.

In its sample, this clonotype was seen many times. This chain links TRBV6-4 with TRBJ2-2; unclear D gene. Per germline, CDR1 MRHNA and CDR2 SNTAGT. The CDR3 is made up of 13 amino acids. V was trimmed by 2 bases and J by 5 bases, leaving 6 bases between them. The CDR3 here is CASSDRPTGELFF. The CDR3 bases are TGTGCCAGCAGTGACCGACCGACCGGGGAGCTGTTTTTT.

The sample holds a few counts of this clonotype. The chain links TRBV5-1 to TRBJ2-3; 10 bases are a match to TRBD1. V dropped 1 base and J dropped 4; count of bases not matched to a gene: 3. The V gene's germline CDR1 is SGHRS and CDR2 YFSETQ. The CDR3 is 15 amino acids. The CDR3 DNA reads TGCGCCAGCAGCTTGCGAGGGACAGGGGCAGATACGCAGTATTTT. It encodes CASSLRGTGADTQYF. Looking up the rest from reference TRBV5-1 and TRBJ2-3 gives the full variable domain: KAGVTQTPRYLIKTRGQQVTLSCSPISGHRSVSWYQQTPGQGLQFLFEYFSETQRNKGNFPGRFSGRQFSNSRSEMNVSTLELGDSALYLCASSLRGTGADTQYFGPGTRLTVL.

This clonotype appeared a few times. The V call is TRBV5-6, the J call TRBJ2-7, with 9 bases fitting TRBD1. V was clipped by 4 bases and J by 3 bases; unmatched bases: 5. Germline V lookup: CDR1 SGHDT, CDR2 YYEEEE. The CDR3 extends over 14 amino acids. In DNA, the CDR3 is TGTGCCAGCAGCGTGGGACAGGGTATCTACGAGCAGTACTTC. Encoded protein: CASSVGQGIYEQYF.

This clonotype was seen a few times. The chain links TRBV6-6 to TRBJ2-3; 7 bases fit TRBD2. Germline V gene lookup returns CDR1 MNHNY and CDR2 SVGAGI (reference sequence). V gave up 2 bases and J gave up 2 bases; unmatched junction bases: 13. The CDR3 is 18 residues long. The CDR3 is CASSYAPDREDPTDTQYF. CDR3 coding DNA: TGTGCCAGCAGTTACGCCCCGGACCGGGAGGACCCCACAGATACGCAGTATTTT.

This chain joins TRBV2 and TRBJ1-1; D is ambiguous. Germline V gene data show CDR1 as SNHLY and CDR2 as FYNNEI. V shed 4 bases and J shed 1 base, with 10 bases lying between them. The CDR3 extends over 14 amino acids. CDR3 nucleotides: TGTGCCAGCAGTGCGCGGACGGCGAACACTGAAGCTTTCTTT. It is translated as CASSARTANTEAFF.

There are a few counts of this clonotype. This sequence joins TRBV29-1 and TRBJ2-5; D is unresolved. The length of the CDR3 is 13 residues. The V gene lost 2 bases and the J gene lost 2 bases, with 9 bases spanning the gap. Germline V gene sequence: CDR1 SQVTM, CDR2 ANQGSEA. The CDR3, as DNA: TGCAGCGTTGAAACGGCGGTACAAGAGACCCAGTACTTC. Amino acids: CSVETAVQETQYF.